The clone carrying this T cell receptor (beta chain) was counted only a few times. As yet, its antigen is unknown. It was with 60 Vbeta and 13 Jbeta primers that the PCR ran. TCRdb keeps only in-frame clones here, not all; method: immunoSEQ multiplex PCR. The sample consists of more than 100,000 clones, roughly 74% of them appearing once. V was trimmed by 4 bases and J by 4 bases, leaving 14 bases between them. Per the germline V gene, CDR1 is SGHDT and CDR2 is YYEEEE. The CDR3 length is 14 residues. This sample stems from a study of cytomegalovirus exposure and HLA in healthy donors. Study-level findings and limits: A later analysis found common viral pathogens apparently linked to several of the most significant clusters. Immune exposure data for these donors was limited to CMV serostatus. The study labeled 150 to 200 TCR beta chains cytomegalovirus-associated. For cytomegalovirus status, the classifier reportedly gave diagnoses with high specificity and sensitivity.

The TCR sequence derives from a woman aged 45 to 65 in good health and CMV-seropositive. V and J are TRBV5-6 and TRBJ1-1; D may be TRBD1 (5 bases). Sequences were obtained from PBMCs. CDR3 sequence reads: CASSPAGVATEAFF. CDR3 nucleotide sequence: TGTGCCAGCAGCCCGGCGGGGGTGGCCACTGAAGCTTTCTTT.